This entry concerns a single T cell receptor (beta chain). The data stem from a study of shared clonotypes between healthy human individuals. The CDR3 is 16 residues long. CDR1 and CDR2 (germline): GTSNPN, SVGIG (reference sequence). The V end was cut by 5 bases, the J end by 5 bases, with 22 bases between. Every one of the donors was a Caucasian adult that lived in Nashville, Tennessee. This table comes from immunoSEQ multiplex PCR, and its TCRdb copy is limited to in-frame clones, with some not included. The data hold 2 million to 2.5 million clones, with 80% to 95% observed a single time. The sample was naive CD4+ T cells from PBMCs. The subset was: CD45RA+ positively selected. The J gene is TRBJ1-5, the V gene TRBV30, with D possibly being TRBD1 (5 bases). The clonotype originates from a man aged 18 to 30 in good health. Some clones in this sample may be carry-over from other donors' samples. The chain's CDR3 is CAWFQPLQGWDQPQHF. The DNA of the CDR3 is TGTGCCTGGTTCCAGCCTCTTCAGGGTTGGGATCAGCCCCAGCATTTT. The whole variable domain, remainder taken from reference TRBV30 and TRBJ1-5, is SQTIHQWPATLVQPVGSPLSLECTVEGTSNPNLYWYRQAAGRGLQLLFYSVGIGQISSEVPQNLSASRPQDRQFILSSKKLLLSDSGFYLCAWFQPLQGWDQPQHFGDGTRLSIL.